This T cell receptor (beta chain) is drawn from a study of blood T cell repertoires in COVID-19 (dated by TCRdb to the early 2020s). Context from the whole study: The collaborator samples originated in the United States, Italy and Spain and spanned the acute and convalescent phases of COVID-19. A freely available public database, intended as a resource for researchers studying the immune response to SARS-CoV-2, is where the repertoires were released. The samples were drawn from two sources: the first 160 participants of the ongoing ImmuneRACE study, and 1,200 or so subjects contributed by 6 global collaborators. Nearly every sample came with metadata listing a de-identified subject ID, COVID-19 status, age in years and sex. Deeply sampled blood TCRbeta repertoires from subjects exposed to, actively infected with, or recovered from COVID-19 were included in the dataset. The material from the prospective study consisted of cDNA or gDNA derived from T cells, B-cell-depleted T cells, or PBMCs. Where HLA class I and class II types were available, the types were taken from metadata supplied by the sample provider, not from assay-based typing.

The collaborating institutions used their own protocols to collect whole blood in K2EDTA tubes. Collaborator samples were shipped for TCRbeta analysis as frozen whole blood, isolated PBMCs, or DNA extracted from either sample type. With regard to this clone: Which antigen it targets is not known. There are no base qualities to consult, and no much larger clone falls within one base.

The study at large found these results: The quantity of clinical and demographic metadata differed by source and by participant and was supplied without curation.

TCRbeta CDR3 regions were amplified from genomic DNA using the immunoSEQ Assay, a bias-controlled multiplex PCR. The study's own analysis went as follows. The number of nucleated cells in each sample was estimated from the amplification of reference gene primers within the assay. To quantify the absolute abundance of each unique TCRbeta CDR3 rearrangement, sequence reads were collapsed and filtered. For each sample, productive Simpson clonality was calculated as the square root of Simpson's diversity index over productive rearrangements. Here the immuneACCESS table is served through TCRdb, limited to in-frame sequences with V and J called. Missing clones are a known gap in these copies; in checked studies unresolved V genes cover under half, and the rest lacks a known reason. V and J calls and clone size are as listed in that table; D and trimming were resolved from the DNA. Counted in this sample were 65,000 or so clones; more than 75% of them appeared once. Together, the top ten hold 0.65% to 0.9% of the sample.

Its CDR3 holds 14 amino acids, cysteine through phenylalanine. The kept DNA is CDR3 alone, 42 bases in frame from the first base. The germline V gene sets CDR1 to SGHRS and CDR2 to YFSETQ. The trim is 0 bases for V and 7 bases for J, with a gap of 10 bases between the germline ends. The sample comprised peripheral blood. The chain was built from TRBV5-1 and TRBJ2-2; the D region possibly corresponds to TRBD2 (5 bases align). This receptor was taken from a woman in her 70s with acute or convalescent COVID-19. The DNA reads as follows: TGCGCCAGCAGCTTGGCCGGGAATGGCGGGGAGCTGTTTTTT. Translated, this is CASSLAGNGGELFF.